The clone carrying this T cell receptor beta chain was observed once. The sample is drawn from a study of shared clonotypes between healthy human individuals. TCRdb's table, derived via immunoSEQ multiplex PCR, lists solely in-frame clones and lacks some. The sample holds 1.6 million or so clones, roughly 96% seen once. There are 13 residues in the CDR3. Germline V gene sequence: CDR1 SQVTM, CDR2 ANQGSEA. The V end lost 4 bases, the J end lost 6 bases, and 15 bases lay between the germline ends. V is TRBV29-1 and J is TRBJ1-2; D remains unclear. Sequencing used naive CD4+ T cells sorted from blood. Described subset: CD45RA+ positively selected. The clonotype was recovered from a man aged 30-40 years in good health. CDR3 amino acids: CSVAWTVGDGYTF. For the CDR3, the DNA is TGCAGCGTTGCCTGGACGGTTGGAGATGGCTACACCTTC.